This record concerns one T cell receptor beta chain sequence. Its antigen is not identified. The CDR3 spans 14 residues. The V gene lost 6 bases and the J gene lost 0 bases, with 6 bases spanning the gap. Germline lookup yields CDR1 SNHLY and CDR2 FYNNEI. This specimen comes from a study of cytomegalovirus exposure and HLA in healthy donors. Study results and limitations: Earlier findings revealed that most TCR beta V segments proved productive either about 87% or about 30% of the time. TRBV6-2, TRBV6-3 and some other V segments were excluded as indistinguishable. It is likely that the observed cluster of highly shared sequence variants was a sequencing artifact. In a later analysis, HLA-associated beta chains showed higher expansion and lower generation probabilities than comparable chains.

The PCR made use of 60 Vbeta and 13 Jbeta primers. Data came from immunoSEQ multiplex PCR; TCRdb stores just in-frame clones and leaves some out. Of over 150,000 clones listed, around 83% are singletons. The sequence came from a man aged 25 to 40 in good health and CMV-seropositive. This sequence joins TRBV2 and TRBJ1-6; D gene ambiguous. The sample comprised PBMCs. In DNA form, the CDR3 reads TGTGCCAGCAGACAGAGCTCCTATAATTCACCCCTCCACTTT. It translates to CASRQSSYNSPLHF.